The clone carrying this T cell receptor beta chain was counted at least ten times. The CDR3 loop spans 15 amino acids. The germline gives CDR1 SGHRS, CDR2 YFSETQ. V was clipped by 1 base and J by 5 bases, with 13 bases between them. TCRdb itself ran the 5' RACE reads through MiXCR, one entry per CDR3 protein. The table has roughly 190,000 distinct CDR3 sequences, 15% to 20% seen once; the top ten hold 40% to 45%. This record belongs to a study of identical twins. These same data were also listed under a study on T cells expressing NK-cell markers. According to that study: Among eight sequenced donors, seven carried HCMV seropositivity while one was seronegative.

The rearrangement links TRBV5-1 to TRBJ1-5, with D possibly TRBD1 on 5 matching bases. Sequencing was done on a sample of CD8+ T cells sorted from blood. The TCR comes from a young woman in good health. Here the CDR3 DNA reads TGCGCCAGCAGCTTGTTTGGGGGAGTGGATCAGCCCCAGCATTTT. Protein sequence: CASSLFGGVDQPQHF. Using reference TRBV5-1 and TRBJ1-5 for the parts outside the CDR3, the full variable domain is KAGVTQTPRYLIKTRGQQVTLSCSPISGHRSVSWYQQTPGQGLQFLFEYFSETQRNKGNFPGRFSGRQFSNSRSEMNVSTLELGDSALYLCASSLFGGVDQPQHFGDGTRLSIL.